Following are 13 T cell receptor beta chains from one sample sequenced in a study of beta chain features in type 1 diabetes. Expressed TCRB transcripts were sequenced because the isolated RNA had all been reverse transcribed beforehand. Repertoires were generated with immunoSEQ multiplex PCR, while TCRdb's copy carries only in-frame clones and drops some. The top ten hold over 5% of the sample, which has roughly 300,000 clones, around 15% seen once. Sequences were obtained from central memory CD4+ T cells from blood. The receptors originated from a man aged 30 to 45 in good health.

The CDR3 nucleotides are TGTGCCAGCAGTAGGGAAACCTACGAGCAGTACGTC. It codes for CASSRETYEQYV. J is TRBJ2-7 and V is TRBV21-1. TRBV21-1 counts as a pseudogene. The CDR3 consists of 12 residues.

This clone showed up many times. V usage is TRBV7-2 and J usage is TRBJ2-5; maybe TRBD1 (6 bases). V gave up 0 bases and J gave up 0 bases, with 8 bases separating them. CDR3 length: 15 amino acids. CDR1 and CDR2 (germline): SGHTA, FQGNSA. As DNA, the CDR3 is TGTGCCAGCAGCTTAGCGGGGACAAACCAAGAGACCCAGTACTTC. It is translated as CASSLAGTNQETQYF.

The table lists this clone with a few counts. Other DNA sequences in the same sample also yield this CDR3. The CDR3 bases are TGTGCCAGTGGTCGATGGGAGACCCAGTACTTC. It yields the protein CASGRWETQYF. The chain recombines TRBV19 with TRBJ2-5; no clear D. The ends were cut back, 8 bases at V and 5 bases at J, with 9 bases in the middle. This CDR3 comprises 11 residues. The germline gives CDR1 LNHDA, CDR2 SQIVND (reference sequence). The complete variable domain, with remaining parts taken from reference TRBV19 and TRBJ2-5, reads DGGITQSPKYLFRKEGQNVTLSCEQNLNHDAMYWYRQDPGQGLRLIYYSQIVNDFQKGDIAEGYSVSREKKESFPLTVTSAQKNPTAFYLCASGRWETQYFGPGTRLLVL.

The rearrangement uses TRBV10-3 and TRBJ2-1; 7 positions agree with TRBD2. The V segment lost 5 bases and the J segment 4 bases; nucleotides outside the gene matches: 11. This CDR3 has 16 residues. The germline V gene has CDR1 ENHRY and CDR2 SYGVKD. The CDR3 loop is CAISLSPSGSYNEQFF. As DNA, the CDR3 is TGTGCCATCAGTCTAAGTCCTAGCGGTTCTTACAATGAGCAGTTCTTC.

The chain has TRBV18 and TRBJ2-1; no firm D call. There are 16 residues in the CDR3. V dropped 0 bases and J dropped 5 bases, with 14 bases sitting between them. In germline, CDR1 is KGHSH, CDR2 LQKENI. The chain's CDR3 is CASSPPEVTWNNEQFF. The DNA for the CDR3 is TGTGCCAGCTCACCACCGGAAGTGACTTGGAACAATGAGCAGTTCTTC.

This clone was recorded a few times. The rearrangement links TRBV5-4 to TRBJ2-2; a weak D match, TRBD2 (5 bases). V dropped 3 bases and J dropped 6 bases, with 9 bases sitting between them. CDR1 is SGHNT and CDR2 is YYREEE in the germline V gene (reference sequence). The CDR3 contains 13 residues. The CDR3 sequence: CASSSPGAGELFF. CDR3 DNA sequence: TGTGCCAGCAGCTCCCCCGGGGCCGGGGAGCTGTTTTTT.

The rearrangement links TRBV9 to TRBJ1-1; D is unresolved. The CDR3 extends over 15 amino acids. V lost 4 bases and J lost 0, with 13 bases in between. The germline V gene has CDR1 SGDLS and CDR2 YYNGEE. CDR3 sequence reads: CASSKNEQMNTEAFF. In DNA form, the CDR3 reads TGTGCCAGCAGCAAAAATGAGCAAATGAACACTGAAGCTTTCTTT. Using reference TRBV9 and TRBJ1-1 for the parts outside the CDR3, the full variable domain is DSGVTQTPKHLITATGQRVTLRCSPRSGDLSVYWYQQSLDQGLQFLIQYYNGEERAKGNILERFSAQQFPDLHSELNLSSLELGDSALYFCASSKNEQMNTEAFFGQGTRLTVV.

Only a few counts were recorded for this clone. The chain has TRBV11-3 and TRBJ2-5; 10 nucleotides match TRBD2. This CDR3 has 15 amino acids. Trimming cost V 3 bases and J 1 base; bases outside gene matches: 2. Germline assignment: CDR1 SGHNT and CDR2 YENEEA. The CDR3 loop reads CASSFRTSGQETQYF. The DNA of the CDR3 is TGTGCCAGCAGCTTTCGGACTAGCGGCCAAGAGACCCAGTACTTC.

J is TRBJ1-2 and V is TRBV13; 7 bases agree with TRBD1. CDR3 length: 13 amino acids. Germline trimming cut 6 bases from V and 8 bases from J; bases unmatched to any gene: 9. CDR1 and CDR2 (germline): PRHDT, FYEKMQ (reference sequence). The CDR3 sequence: CASRNTGERGYTF. The CDR3 nucleotides are TGTGCCAGCAGGAACACAGGGGAGCGCGGCTACACCTTC.

Many counts were recorded for this clone. J is TRBJ1-2 and V is TRBV6-5; D is unclear. Deletions cut 6 bases from V and 4 bases from J, with 3 bases between. The CDR3 spans 10 residues. Germline assignment: CDR1 MNHEY and CDR2 SVGAGI. CDR3 loop: CASSGYGYTF. The CDR3 DNA sequence: TGTGCCAGCAGCGGCTATGGCTACACCTTC.

This rearrangement joins TRBV13 to TRBJ1-2; 9 nucleotides match TRBD1. V lost 0 bases and J lost 4; bases outside the gene matches: 9. Germline loops: CDR1 PRHDT, CDR2 FYEKMQ (reference sequence). This CDR3 is built from 17 residues. The CDR3 sequence is CASSLGLLTGGAYGYTF. CDR3 in DNA: TGTGCCAGCAGCTTAGGCCTCCTGACAGGGGGGGCCTATGGCTACACCTTC.

The chain has TRBV11-2 and TRBJ2-3; D is unresolved. The V end lost 4 bases, the J end lost 5 bases, and 13 bases lay between the germline ends. The CDR3 totals 14 residues. In germline, CDR1 is SGHAT, CDR2 FQNNGV. CDR3 in DNA: TGTGCCAGCAGCTCCTACAATCTCATAGATACGCAGTATTTT. Protein: CASSSYNLIDTQYF.

This clone was recorded only once. Compared with germline, one end of the junction differs, possibly owing to a read error. The V gene is TRBV27, the J gene TRBJ2-7; 7 positions agree with TRBD1. The CDR3 is 18 residues long. CDR1 and CDR2 (germline): MNHEY, SMNVEV (reference sequence). The CDR3 bases are TGTGCCAGCAGTTCAACTTGGACCCGGGACAGAAGATCCTATGAGCAGTACTTC. Translation gives CASSSTWTRDRRSYEQYF.